This TCR beta chain was sequenced in a study of blood T cell repertoires in COVID-19. As for the study in general: Samples came from the United States, Italy and Spain, spanning acute and convalescent COVID-19. From T cells, B-cell-depleted T cells, or PBMCs came the material, which was cDNA or gDNA.

As handled by the study authors: It was from reference gene primer amplification that nucleated cell counts were estimated. The table came from immunoSEQ multiplex PCR; TCRdb's copy has only in-frame clones and leaves some out. Clonal size and the V and J genes are those of that table, whereas D and trimming came from the DNA. The sample contains 270,000 or so clones, 86% of which appear only once. V was trimmed by 4 bases and J by 4 bases, leaving 10 bases between them. The CDR3 runs 13 residues. Germline CDR1 and CDR2: MNHEY and SMNVEV (reference sequence). The sequencing input was peripheral blood. The chain recombines TRBV27 with TRBJ1-2; weak D call: TRBD1 (5 bases). The clonotype was recovered from a woman aged 25 to 45 with active or convalescent COVID-19. The CDR3 loop is CASSSQGSYGYTF. The DNA for the CDR3 is TGTGCCAGCAGTTCTCAGGGTAGCTATGGCTACACCTTC.